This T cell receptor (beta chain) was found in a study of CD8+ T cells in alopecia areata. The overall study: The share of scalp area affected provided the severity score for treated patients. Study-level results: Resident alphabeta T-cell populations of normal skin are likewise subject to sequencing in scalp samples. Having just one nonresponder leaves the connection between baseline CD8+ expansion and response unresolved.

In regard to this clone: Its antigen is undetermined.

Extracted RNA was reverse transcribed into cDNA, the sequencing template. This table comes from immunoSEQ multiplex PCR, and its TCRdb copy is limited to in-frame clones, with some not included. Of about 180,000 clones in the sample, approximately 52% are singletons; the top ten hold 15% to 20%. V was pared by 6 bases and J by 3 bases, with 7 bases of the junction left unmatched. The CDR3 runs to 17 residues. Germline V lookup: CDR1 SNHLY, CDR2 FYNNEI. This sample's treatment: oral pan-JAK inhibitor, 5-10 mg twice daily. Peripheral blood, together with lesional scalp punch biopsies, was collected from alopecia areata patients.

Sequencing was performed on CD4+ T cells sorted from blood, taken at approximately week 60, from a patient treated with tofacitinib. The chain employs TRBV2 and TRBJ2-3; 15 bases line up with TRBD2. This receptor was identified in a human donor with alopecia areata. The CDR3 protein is CASSTGTSGGWTDTQYF. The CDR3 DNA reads TGTGCCAGCAGCACCGGGACTAGCGGGGGGTGGACAGATACGCAGTATTTT.